This paragraph covers one TCR beta chain sequence. Its antigen is not known. This sample is drawn from a study of graft-versus-host responses after intestinal transplantation. Study conclusions and caveats: There was an association between peak levels of circulating GvH clones and early post-transplant HvG declines. Recipient marrow harbored GvH clones, some of which surfaced first in ileum or blood.

Using immunoSEQ multiplex PCR, the repertoire was profiled, and TCRdb retains in-frame clones only, with some absent. The repertoire holds roughly 110,000 clones, with approximately 88% as singletons. The CDR3 extends over 14 amino acids. Deletions cut 2 bases from V and 7 bases from J, with 12 bases between. Germline V lookup: CDR1 SGHTA, CDR2 FQGTGA. Sequences were derived from unstimulated CD4+ T cells sorted from spleen or lymph node cells, sampled before transplant. The sequence was collected from a human donor who was the organ donor for an intestinal transplant. The chain has TRBV7-3 and TRBJ2-1; possibly TRBD1 for D (6 bases). CDR3 sequence: CASSLHRDGNEQFF. The CDR3 DNA sequence: TGTGCCAGCAGCTTACACAGGGATGGTAATGAGCAGTTCTTC.